This passage covers 30 T cell receptor beta chains from one sample sequenced in a study of cytomegalovirus exposure and HLA in healthy donors. The PCR employed 60 Vbeta primers together with 13 Jbeta primers. Sequencing was performed with immunoSEQ multiplex PCR; in TCRdb, only in-frame clones are kept and a portion is missing. Counted here are roughly 100,000 clones, over 75% occurring once; the ten biggest clones make up about 4%. Sequencing was done on a sample of PBMCs. All receptors come from a man in his forties or fifties in good health and CMV-seronegative.

The chain links TRBV5-3 to TRBJ1-6; D uncertain. TRBV5-3 is treated as an ORF (open reading frame) with a function not yet certain. V dropped 3 bases and J dropped 5 bases, with 15 bases sitting between them. This CDR3 comprises 16 residues. CDR3 DNA: TGTGCCAGAAGCTGGGCACCCGGGAGGCATAATTCACCCCTCCACTTT. It codes for CARSWAPGRHNSPLHF.

J is TRBJ1-5 and V is TRBV28; D is undetermined. CDR3 length: 13 residues. The germline V gene has CDR1 MDHEN and CDR2 SYDVKM. Between the trimmed V and J ends, which lost 7 bases and 4 bases, there was a span of 11 bases. The CDR3 is CASTLGLNQPQHF. CDR3 in DNA: TGTGCCAGCACCCTGGGCCTTAATCAGCCCCAGCATTTT.

The gene calls are TRBV4-3 and TRBJ1-1; no clear D gene. This CDR3 is 14 amino acids long. V lost 2 bases and J lost 6, with 13 bases in between. Germline loops: CDR1 LGHNA, CDR2 YSLEER. This CDR3 reads CASSQFGVSAEAFF. CDR3 nucleotides: TGCGCCAGCAGCCAATTCGGGGTTTCAGCTGAAGCTTTCTTT.

The chain uses TRBV7-9 and TRBJ1-2; D call uncertain. The V end lost 5 bases, the J end lost 3 bases, and 10 bases lay between the germline ends. From germline, CDR1 is SEHNR and CDR2 FQNEAQ (reference sequence). The CDR3 runs to 13 residues. The CDR3 DNA follows: TGTGCCAGCAGCCCCGGGCGGGACTATGGCTACACCTTC. As protein: CASSPGRDYGYTF.

This clone was found once. The CDR3 region has the DNA TGTGCCAGCAGCTTATATCCTGGGACAGGCTACGAGCAGTACTTC. Its protein is CASSLYPGTGYEQYF. The rearrangement joins TRBV7-2 to TRBJ2-7; 8 bases line up with TRBD1. The J segment lost 3 bases and the V segment lost 2 bases, leaving 6 bases of the junction unmatched. CDR3 length: 15 residues. The germline V gene has CDR1 SGHTA and CDR2 FQGNSA.

The chain uses TRBV28 and TRBJ2-1; D may be TRBD1 (5 bases). The V end was cut by 7 bases, the J end by 6 bases, with 10 bases between. The CDR3 has 12 residues. Looked up from germline, CDR1 is MDHEN and CDR2 is SYDVKM. CDR3 region: CASTSQGNEQFF. CDR3 DNA: TGTGCCAGCACCTCCCAGGGCAATGAGCAGTTCTTC.

CDR3 sequence reads: CAISGAPRDRGSYNEQFF. The DNA for the CDR3 is TGTGCCATCAGTGGAGCGCCGAGAGATAGGGGGAGCTACAATGAGCAGTTCTTC. The genes are TRBV10-3 and TRBJ2-1; weak D call: TRBD1 (6 bases). Trimming took 4 bases from V and 3 from J, leaving 22 bases between them. Germline V lookup: CDR1 ENHRY, CDR2 SYGVKD. The length of the CDR3 is 18 residues.

The V gene is TRBV5-1, the J gene TRBJ2-2; tentative D call: TRBD1 (6 bases). The CDR3 has 17 residues. From germline, CDR1 is SGHRS and CDR2 YFSETQ. Trimming took off 0 bases at V and 0 bases at J, with 12 bases between the two ends. DNA for the CDR3: TGCGCCAGCAGCTTGGGGACAGTCTGGACGAACACCGGGGAGCTGTTTTTT. Translated: CASSLGTVWTNTGELFF.

CDR3 nucleotide sequence: TGTGCCAGTAGTATTCCGGGAACTGAAGCTTTCTTT. Its protein product is CASSIPGTEAFF. The V call is TRBV19, the J call TRBJ1-1; D not resolved. The V gene's germline CDR1 is LNHDA and CDR2 SQIVND (reference sequence). Trimming shortened V by 3 bases and J by 5 bases, and 7 bases separated the two germline ends. The CDR3 has 12 residues.

The chain links TRBV11-3 to TRBJ2-2; D gene unclear. CDR1 and CDR2 (germline): SGHNT, YENEEA. The CDR3 runs 13 residues. The V end lost 4 bases, the J end lost 8 bases, and 11 bases lay between the germline ends. In nucleotides, the CDR3 is TGTGCCAGCAGCTCCAGGCCCAGAGGGGAGCTGTTTTTT. Translated, it gives CASSSRPRGELFF. The variable domain in full, with the rest retrieved from reference TRBV11-3 and TRBJ2-2, is EAGVVQSPRYKIIEKKQPVAFWCNPISGHNTLYWYLQNLGQGPELLIRYENEEAVDDSQLPKDRFSAERLKGVDSTLKIQPAELGDSAVYLCASSSRPRGELFFGEGSRLTVL.

The J gene is TRBJ2-1, the V gene TRBV7-2; 7 nucleotides match TRBD2. Per germline, CDR1 SGHTA and CDR2 FQGNSA. The CDR3 is made up of 16 amino acids. V shed 1 base and J 7 bases; nucleotides not matched to a gene: 10. The CDR3 sequence is CASSLVMAGVGNEQFF. CDR3 DNA sequence: TGTGCCAGCAGCTTAGTAATGGCGGGAGTTGGGAATGAGCAGTTCTTC.

The rearrangement joins TRBV4-3 to TRBJ2-6; the D is unclear. Germline CDR1 reads LGHNA; CDR2 reads YSLEER. The ends were cut back, 1 base at V and 0 bases at J, with 10 bases in the middle. This CDR3 has 17 amino acids. The CDR3 protein is CASSQVPGSSGANVLTF. For the CDR3, the DNA is TGCGCCAGCAGCCAAGTTCCAGGCAGCTCTGGGGCCAACGTCCTGACTTTC.

The chain recombines TRBV19 with TRBJ1-5; unclear D gene. Germline CDR1 reads LNHDA; CDR2 reads SQIVND (reference sequence). The CDR3 extends over 15 amino acids. Trimming took off 6 bases at V and 4 bases at J, with 16 bases between the two ends. CDR3 DNA: TGTGCCAGTAGCCACCGGGGTCTACCTAATCAGCCCCAGCATTTT. Its translation: CASSHRGLPNQPQHF.

The chain has TRBV6-5 and TRBJ1-1, with TRBD1 identical over 9 bases. The CDR3 runs to 13 residues. V lost 7 bases and J lost 1; bases outside the gene matches: 1. The germline gives CDR1 MNHEY, CDR2 SVGAGI. CDR3 amino acids: CASNRGRNTEAFF. The CDR3 DNA is TGTGCCAGCAACAGGGGGCGGAACACTGAAGCTTTCTTT.

The chain carries TRBV18 and TRBJ2-7; D gene uncertain. Germline V gene data show CDR1 as KGHSH and CDR2 as LQKENI. CDR3 size: 13 residues. Trimming shortened V by 3 bases and J by 5 bases, and 11 bases separated the two germline ends. The CDR3 loop is CASSPGSQNEQYF. The CDR3 region has the DNA TGTGCCAGCTCACCCGGTAGTCAAAACGAGCAGTACTTC.

The chain recombines TRBV18 with TRBJ1-5; D ambiguous. The CDR3 totals 14 residues. With 3 bases removed from V and 0 bases from J, the gap between germline ends came to 6 bases. Germline V gives CDR1 KGHSH, CDR2 LQKENI. CDR3 amino acids: CASSPLGSNQPQHF. The CDR3 DNA reads as TGTGCCAGCTCACCCCTCGGTAGCAATCAGCCCCAGCATTTT.

V and J are TRBV19 and TRBJ2-7; 11 bases fit TRBD2. Trimming removed 7 bases from V and 0 bases from J; junction bases left unmatched: 5. The CDR3 runs to 15 residues. Germline assignment: CDR1 LNHDA and CDR2 SQIVND (reference sequence). The CDR3, as DNA: TGTGCCAGTACCTTAGCGGGAGGGAGCTCCTACGAGCAGTACTTC. This encodes CASTLAGGSSYEQYF.

This clone was seen more than once but under ten times. The chain recombines TRBV9 with TRBJ2-2; D is undetermined. Germline lookup yields CDR1 SGDLS and CDR2 YYNGEE. The CDR3 length is 13 residues. V lost 5 bases, J lost 0 bases, and 5 bases lay in between. CDR3 amino acids: CASRLSNTGELFF. CDR3 DNA: TGTGCCAGCAGACTATCGAACACCGGGGAGCTGTTTTTT.

The J gene is TRBJ2-6, the V gene TRBV9; D gene uncertain. Trimming left V 4 bases short and J 0 bases short, with 8 bases between. CDR1 and CDR2 from the germline V gene are SGDLS and YYNGEE. The CDR3 has 15 residues. The DNA of the CDR3 is TGTGCCAGCAGCAGACACCACTCTGGGGCCAACGTCCTGACTTTC. As protein: CASSRHHSGANVLTF.

This clone was picked up one time. This chain links TRBV6-1 with TRBJ2-1, with 7 bases that match TRBD2. V lost 2 bases to trimming and J lost 5 bases; unmatched junction nucleotides: 9. The CDR3 spans 16 residues. CDR1 is MNHNS, CDR2 SASEGT, per germline. The CDR3 protein is CASSESLAVINNEQFF. In DNA form, the CDR3 reads TGTGCCAGCAGTGAATCCCTAGCGGTTATTAACAATGAGCAGTTCTTC.

This rearrangement joins TRBV10-3 to TRBJ2-7, with 11 nucleotides matching TRBD2. The CDR3 spans 15 residues. The junction had 7 bases not matched to a gene; V was cut back by 2 bases and J by 7 bases. The germline V gene encodes CDR1 ENHRY and CDR2 SYGVKD. The CDR3 DNA sequence: TGTGCCATCAGTGAGCCTAGCGGGAGGATCTCTGAGCAGTACTTC. It codes for CAISEPSGRISEQYF.

J is TRBJ2-7 and V is TRBV28; TRBD1 matches at 9 bases. The V gene's germline CDR1 is MDHEN and CDR2 SYDVKM. This CDR3 contains 12 residues. V was clipped by 4 bases and J by 6 bases; unmatched bases: 1. CDR3 loop: CASSYRGPEQYF. The DNA of the CDR3 is TGTGCCAGCAGTTACAGGGGGCCCGAGCAGTACTTC.

The V and J genes are TRBV9 and TRBJ1-2, with TRBD1 identical over 7 bases. This CDR3 region has 14 residues. Germline assignment: CDR1 SGDLS and CDR2 YYNGEE. The V gene end was trimmed by 4 bases and the J gene end by 5 bases; junction bases not matched to a gene: 8. CDR3 sequence (DNA): TGTGCCAGCAGCCCCCGGGACAGCCCTTATGGCTACACCTTC. This gives the protein CASSPRDSPYGYTF.

This clone was detected once. This sequence joins TRBV27 and TRBJ2-5; 9 bases are shared with TRBD1. This CDR3 has 15 amino acids. V lost 4 bases, J lost 4 bases, and 7 bases stayed unmatched. Germline V gives CDR1 MNHEY, CDR2 SMNVEV (reference sequence). The CDR3 is CASSSPGTGRETQYF. CDR3 bases: TGTGCCAGCAGTTCCCCCGGGACAGGGAGAGAGACCCAGTACTTC.

This clone was observed a single time. The V gene is TRBV9, the J gene TRBJ2-2; a weak D match, TRBD2 (6 bases). CDR3 size: 17 residues. Germline lookup yields CDR1 SGDLS and CDR2 YYNGEE. Deletions cut 4 bases from V and 2 bases from J, with 18 bases between. The CDR3 DNA reads TGTGCCAGCAGCCCCAGAGGGGTAGCGGCTAACACCGGGGAGCTGTTTTTT. It specifies CASSPRGVAANTGELFF.

A remark on this clone: Germline and junction disagree at one end, which may indicate a read error. The J gene is TRBJ1-6, the V gene TRBV27; no definite D call. CDR1 and CDR2 (germline): MNHEY, SMNVEV (reference sequence). The CDR3 is 14 amino acids. This CDR3 reads CASSRVSNNSPLHF. The CDR3 region has the DNA TGTGCCAGCAGCCGGGTCTCCAATAATTCACCCCTCCACTTT.

The V and J genes are TRBV9 and TRBJ1-3; no clear D gene. The germline V and J ends were trimmed by 3 bases and 0 bases, with 7 bases remaining between them. Germline V CDR1 and CDR2: SGDLS, YYNGEE. The CDR3 is made up of 14 amino acids. The DNA of the CDR3 is TGTGCCAGCAGCGCCCGGGGCTCTGGAAACACCATATATTTT. Amino acid sequence: CASSARGSGNTIYF.

The chain couples TRBV28 to TRBJ2-7; 10 bases match TRBD2. This CDR3 comprises 13 residues. Germline V lookup: CDR1 MDHEN, CDR2 SYDVKM. Losses at the gene ends were 6 bases for V and 5 bases for J; bases not matched to a gene: 4. The CDR3 bases are TGTGCCAGCAGGGCTAGCGGGAGCCACGAGCAGTACTTC. This encodes CASRASGSHEQYF.

The rearrangement links TRBV19 to TRBJ1-5; 8 nucleotides align to TRBD1. The V segment lost 5 bases and the J segment 2 bases; nucleotides outside the gene matches: 17. The germline gives CDR1 LNHDA, CDR2 SQIVND (reference sequence). This CDR3 comprises 19 residues. The CDR3 nucleotides are TGTGCCAGTAGTGGGTGGGACAGGAGGGGCCTCCGGGGCAATCAGCCCCAGCATTTT. Translating it yields CASSGWDRRGLRGNQPQHF.

The chain recombines TRBV20-1 with TRBJ2-3, with D perhaps matching TRBD1 (6 bases). V lost 6 bases, J lost 5 bases, and 9 bases lay in between. The CDR3 loop spans 11 amino acids. The germline V gene has CDR1 DFQATT and CDR2 SNEGSKA (reference sequence). CDR3 bases: TGCAGTGCCCCCAGGGGAGATACGCAGTATTTT. It specifies CSAPRGDTQYF.